This TCR beta chain was recovered during a study of cytomegalovirus exposure and HLA in healthy donors. The PCR was carried out with 60 Vbeta primers and 13 Jbeta primers. Clones were read by immunoSEQ multiplex PCR, and TCRdb kept only the in-frame ones, dropping some. The profile shows over 120,000 clones, about 75% of them singletons. Source material: PBMCs. The receptor was isolated from a young man in good health and CMV-seronegative.

The CDR3 region is CAWGESSGNTIYF. The CDR3 DNA follows: TGTGCCTGGGGAGAGTCCTCTGGAAACACCATATATTTT. V is TRBV30 and J is TRBJ1-3; D is undetermined. The V end lost 5 bases, the J end lost 0 bases, and 8 bases lay between the germline ends. The germline gives CDR1 GTSNPN, CDR2 SVGIG (reference sequence). The CDR3 sequence is 13 residues long.